This T cell receptor beta chain was captured by sequencing in a study of CD8+CD57+ T cells in acquired aplastic anemia. Study-level information: The mean DNA yield obtained from sorted CD4+ and CD8+ cells came to about 3.2 ug.

This CDR3 region has 13 residues. With V trimmed by 5 bases and J by 4 bases, 4 bases remained unmatched. CDR1 is SEHNR, CDR2 FQNEAQ, per germline (reference sequence). The template for TCR beta VDJ and CDR3 sequence profiling was genomic DNA. TCRdb processed the reads anew with MiXCR; each CDR3 protein has one entry. Among a few hundred thousand distinct CDR3 sequences listed, 61% were seen once. Input material: sorted CD4+, CD8+, or CD8+CD57+ T cells (not recorded which) from PBMCs. The chain couples TRBV7-9 to TRBJ2-7; 8 bases are shared with TRBD2. This TCR was recovered from a human donor in good health. The chain's CDR3 is CASSTGLEYEQYF. The CDR3 DNA reads as TGTGCCAGCAGCACGGGACTAGAGTACGAGCAGTACTTC.